Listed here are 31 T cell receptor beta chains from one sample, sequenced in a study of T cell changes during pregnancy in multiple sclerosis. Clones were sequenced by immunoSEQ multiplex PCR, and TCRdb holds only the in-frame ones, with some missing. In the table there are 40,000 to 55,000 clones, under 95% of which are singletons. Source: CD4+ T cells from peripheral blood mononuclear cells, taken in the third trimester of pregnancy. The receptor set was obtained from a female donor with multiple sclerosis, enrolled in a pregnancy study.

This clone appeared once. This chain joins TRBV5-4 and TRBJ2-5, with D possibly being TRBD2 (6 bases). Trimming cost V 1 base and J 4 bases, with 11 bases left between them. Germline CDR1 reads SGHNT; CDR2 reads YYREEE (reference sequence). CDR3 size: 14 residues. The CDR3 loop reads CASSLIGGSETQYF. Here the CDR3 DNA reads TGTGCCAGCAGCTTGATTGGAGGGTCAGAGACCCAGTACTTC. Drawing the rest from reference TRBV5-4 and TRBJ2-5, the complete variable domain is ETGVTQSPTHLIKTRGQQVTLRCSSQSGHNTVSWYQQALGQGPQFIFQYYREEENGRGNFPPRFSGLQFPNYSSELNVNALELDDSALYLCASSLIGGSETQYFGPGTRLLVL.

This clone was detected only a few times. J is TRBJ2-7 and V is TRBV5-1; D is ambiguous. This CDR3 comprises 14 residues. Trimming pared 9 bases from V and 3 bases from J, leaving 19 bases between. Germline values: CDR1 SGHRS, CDR2 YFSETQ. The CDR3, as DNA: TGCGCCACCGCCGCCTTTTCACCGGGCTACGAGCAGTACTTC. Its protein is CATAAFSPGYEQYF.

The chain recombines TRBV4-3 with TRBJ2-3; 8 bases fit TRBD2. Germline CDR1 is LGHNA and CDR2 is YSLEER. The trim removed 4 bases at V and 8 bases at J, leaving 11 bases unmatched. This CDR3 has 15 residues. CDR3 bases: TGCGCCAGCAGCCTTACCGGGACTAGGGGAGGTACGCAGTATTTT. Protein sequence: CASSLTGTRGGTQYF.

The chain couples TRBV7-3 to TRBJ1-1; TRBD1 might be the D (6 bases). Trimming shortened V by 5 bases and J by 10 bases, and 17 bases separated the two germline ends. Germline V lookup: CDR1 SGHTA, CDR2 FQGTGA. The CDR3 has 13 amino acids. The CDR3: CASSPTRQDRAFF. In nucleotides, the CDR3 is TGTGCCAGCAGCCCCACCCGACAGGATAGAGCTTTCTTT. Full variable domain (rest looked up from reference TRBV7-3 and TRBJ1-1): GAGVSQTPSNKVTEKGKYVELRCDPISGHTALYWYRQSLGQGPEFLIYFQGTGAADDSGLPNDRFFAVRPEGSVSTLKIQRTERGDSAVYLCASSPTRQDRAFFGQGTRLTVV.

The chain combines TRBV25-1 with TRBJ1-5; TRBD1 matches at 7 bases. The CDR3 contains 17 residues. Losses at the gene ends were 8 bases for V and 4 bases for J; bases not matched to a gene: 17. Looked up from germline, CDR1 is MGHDK and CDR2 is SYGVNS. DNA of the CDR3: TGTGCCAGCTATTTAATTGGACAGGACCCAACTAATCAGCCCCAGCATTTT. This codes for CASYLIGQDPTNQPQHF.

The chain links TRBV9 to TRBJ2-5; 10 bases agree with TRBD2. The CDR3 covers 16 residues. The germline CDR1 and CDR2 sequences are SGDLS and YYNGEE. The V and J ends lost 0 bases and 4 bases, in that order; junction bases with no gene match: 6. The CDR3 DNA is TGTGCCAGCAGCGTAGAGACTAGCGGGTTTCTAGAGACCCAGTACTTC. This translates into CASSVETSGFLETQYF.

The chain has TRBV6-5 and TRBJ2-7; 9 bases map to TRBD2. V lost 4 bases and J lost 2; bases outside the gene matches: 3. Germline V gene lookup returns CDR1 MNHEY and CDR2 SVGAGI. The CDR3 totals 14 residues. The CDR3 sequence: CASSWTSAPYEQYF. CDR3 nucleotide sequence: TGTGCCAGCAGTTGGACTAGCGCTCCCTACGAGCAGTACTTC.

The chain couples TRBV11-1 to TRBJ2-5; 10 bases fit TRBD2. Germline V gene lookup returns CDR1 SGHAT and CDR2 FQDESV (reference sequence). The CDR3 length is 16 residues. The V gene end was trimmed by 1 base and the J gene end by 5 bases; junction bases not matched to a gene: 7. The CDR3 loop reads CASSLVRAGGPETQYF. The CDR3 DNA reads TGTGCCAGCAGCTTAGTACGAGCGGGAGGGCCGGAGACCCAGTACTTC.

The V call is TRBV10-3, the J call TRBJ2-1; D call uncertain. Trimming took 2 bases from V and 6 from J, leaving 8 bases between them. Looked up from germline, CDR1 is ENHRY and CDR2 is SYGVKD. The CDR3 spans 13 residues. As DNA, the CDR3 is TGTGCCATCAGTGAGGAGAACAGCAATGAGCAGTTCTTC. It translates to CAISEENSNEQFF.

DNA for the CDR3: TGTGCCAGCAATTTGGGGGGAGTTACCACCGGGGAGCTGTTTTTT. Translation gives CASNLGGVTTGELFF. The gene calls are TRBV28 and TRBJ2-2; D is perhaps TRBD2 (6 bases). Trimming removed 7 bases from V and 4 bases from J, with 16 bases in between. This CDR3 spans 15 amino acids. The V gene's germline CDR1 is MDHEN and CDR2 SYDVKM.

The chain couples TRBV25-1 to TRBJ1-3, with TRBD1 matching 8 bases. This CDR3 is 16 amino acids long. Unmatched junction bases numbered 5, after V lost 3 bases and J lost 1 base. Germline V gene data show CDR1 as MGHDK and CDR2 as SYGVNS. Here the CDR3 DNA reads TGTGCCAGCAGTGATAGACAGGGGTCGTCTGGAAACACCATATATTTT. Translated, it gives CASSDRQGSSGNTIYF. The full variable domain, rest sourced from reference TRBV25-1 and TRBJ1-3, is EADIYQTPRYLVIGTGKKITLECSQTMGHDKMYWYQQDPGMELHLIHYSYGVNSTEKGDLSSESTVSRIRTEHFPLTLESARPSHTSQYLCASSDRQGSSGNTIYFGEGSWLTVV.

This clone was found a few times. This sequence joins TRBV6-5 and TRBJ2-7, with D possibly TRBD2 on 6 matching bases. Deletions cut 10 bases from V and 1 base from J, with 17 bases between. The CDR3 is made up of 14 amino acids. The germline V gene encodes CDR1 MNHEY and CDR2 SVGAGI. CDR3 nucleotide sequence: TGTGCCACGTCCTTGCGGGGATCTTCCTACGAGCAGTACTTC. Protein: CATSLRGSSYEQYF.

The chain recombines TRBV28 with TRBJ1-2, with 8 positions matching TRBD1. Germline V gene data show CDR1 as MDHEN and CDR2 as SYDVKM. After removal of 6 bases from V and 8 bases from J, the junction contained 8 bases not matched to a gene. The CDR3 sequence is 13 residues long. CDR3 in DNA: TGTGCCAGCAGCTCGGACAGGGCTAGGGGCTACACCTTC. This gives the protein CASSSDRARGYTF.

This chain links TRBV5-4 with TRBJ2-7; 10 positions agree with TRBD1. The germline V gene has CDR1 SGHNT and CDR2 YYREEE (reference sequence). The CDR3 runs 15 residues. The junction had 7 bases not matched to a gene; V was cut back by 3 bases and J by 4 bases. The CDR3 spells CASSSSPGQGYEQYF. CDR3 nucleotides: TGTGCCAGCAGCTCATCTCCGGGACAGGGGTACGAGCAGTACTTC.

This chain links TRBV27 with TRBJ2-3; the D gene is possibly TRBD2 (5 bases). CDR1 and CDR2 (germline): MNHEY, SMNVEV (reference sequence). The length of the CDR3 is 14 residues. Trimming pared 4 bases from V and 0 bases from J, leaving 8 bases between. The CDR3: CASSSGGSTDTQYF. The CDR3, as DNA: TGTGCCAGCAGTTCCGGCGGGAGCACAGATACGCAGTATTTT.

The rearrangement links TRBV19 to TRBJ1-4; D unresolved. Germline V lookup: CDR1 LNHDA, CDR2 SQIVND (reference sequence). Trimming shortened V by 6 bases and J by 0 bases, and 8 bases separated the two germline ends. The CDR3 length is 14 residues. CDR3 loop: CASSLLATNEKLFF. The CDR3 coding sequence is TGTGCCAGTAGCCTACTAGCAACTAATGAAAAACTGTTTTTT.

This clone has only one observation. The V and J genes are TRBV10-1 and TRBJ2-3, with D hard to call. The CDR3 contains 16 residues. Germline CDR1 WNHNN, CDR2 SYGVQD (reference sequence). V dropped 6 bases and J dropped 2 bases, with 18 bases sitting between them. CDR3 region: CASSEYLSSSTDTQYF. The CDR3 DNA reads as TGCGCCAGCAGCGAATACCTTAGCAGCTCCACAGATACGCAGTATTTT.

A note on this clone: One base away lies a much larger clone, so this may be a sequencing read error. Other nucleotide sequences in the sample specify the same CDR3. The rearrangement joins TRBV4-2 to TRBJ1-5, with D uncertain. The CDR3 runs 15 residues. Germline CDR1 LGHNA, CDR2 YNFKEQ. V lost 1 base and J lost 0, with 7 bases in between. The CDR3 loop is CASSQGGDSNQPQHF. CDR3 DNA sequence: TGTGCCAGCAGCCAAGGCGGGGATAGCAATCAGCCCCAGCATTTT.

CDR3 in DNA: TGTGCCAGCAGATCTAGCGGGAGCTACGAGCAGTACTTC. Protein product: CASRSSGSYEQYF. This chain connects TRBV2 to TRBJ2-7; 10 bases align to TRBD2. Germline loops: CDR1 SNHLY, CDR2 FYNNEI. V dropped 6 bases and J dropped 3; count of bases not matched to a gene: 2. The CDR3 extends over 13 amino acids.

The V call is TRBV6-4, the J call TRBJ2-5; TRBD2 agrees at 14 bases. This CDR3 contains 17 residues. The germline V gene encodes CDR1 MRHNA and CDR2 SNTAGT. The junction had 4 bases not matched to a gene; V was cut back by 2 bases and J by 2 bases. The CDR3 DNA sequence: TGTGCCAGCAGTGACGGGACTAGCGGGAGCAGTCAAGAGACCCAGTACTTC. Amino acids: CASSDGTSGSSQETQYF.

This clone was counted a few times. V usage is TRBV11-3 and J usage is TRBJ2-2, with 7 nucleotides matching TRBD1. Germline-derived CDR1 and CDR2 are SGHNT and YENEEA. CDR3 size: 15 residues. J gave up 6 bases and V 5 bases, and 9 bases lay outside the gene matches. Here the CDR3 DNA reads TGTGCCAGCAGCCAACTAACAGGGGTGTCCGGGGAGCTGTTTTTT. The encoded protein is CASSQLTGVSGELFF.

The rearrangement uses TRBV28 and TRBJ1-6; D uncertain. CDR3 length equals 15 residues. The germline V gene has CDR1 MDHEN and CDR2 SYDVKM. The V and J ends lost 10 bases and 0 bases respectively, with 13 bases between them. The CDR3 protein is CATLDGSSYNSPLHF. DNA of the CDR3: TGTGCCACCCTAGACGGGAGCTCCTATAATTCACCCCTCCACTTT.

The V gene is TRBV10-3, the J gene TRBJ2-5; D is ambiguous. This CDR3 contains 14 residues. Germline CDR1 is ENHRY and CDR2 is SYGVKD. Trimming cost V 0 bases and J 3 bases, with 8 bases left between them. The CDR3 nucleotides read TGTGCCATCAGTGAGTCGGCTGTGGAAGAGACCCAGTACTTC. It is translated as CAISESAVEETQYF.

The chain carries TRBV5-1 and TRBJ2-2, with 12 bases aligning to TRBD2. Unmatched junction bases numbered 4, after V lost 5 bases and J lost 5 bases. The CDR3 runs 15 residues. Germline V gene data show CDR1 as SGHRS and CDR2 as YFSETQ. CDR3 nucleotides: TGCGCCAGCAGACTAGCGGGAGGACAAACCGGGGAGCTGTTTTTT. Encoded protein: CASRLAGGQTGELFF.

V usage is TRBV27 and J usage is TRBJ2-7, with 13 bases identical to TRBD2. Germline assignment: CDR1 MNHEY and CDR2 SMNVEV (reference sequence). The CDR3 consists of 16 residues. J was trimmed by 3 bases and V by 4 bases; bases with no gene match: 6. The CDR3 reads CASSSWTSGSDYEQYF. The CDR3, as DNA: TGTGCCAGCAGTTCATGGACTAGCGGGAGCGACTACGAGCAGTACTTC.

The rearrangement joins TRBV29-1 to TRBJ1-2; TRBD1 aligns across 7 bases. Trimming at V came to 4 bases and at J to 8 bases, leaving 16 bases not matched to a gene. Germline-derived CDR1 and CDR2 are SQVTM and ANQGSEA. This CDR3 region has 15 residues. CDR3 sequence reads: CSVATGARASMGYTF. The CDR3 DNA reads as TGCAGCGTTGCCACAGGGGCGCGGGCTTCAATGGGCTACACCTTC.

The chain recombines TRBV11-3 with TRBJ2-1; TRBD2 aligns across 7 bases. The V gene's germline CDR1 is SGHNT and CDR2 YENEEA. The V segment lost 5 bases and the J segment 7 bases; nucleotides outside the gene matches: 14. The CDR3 is 16 amino acids. The CDR3 sequence is CASSLLEGGPGNEQFF. The CDR3 nucleotides read TGTGCCAGCAGCCTCCTGGAGGGAGGGCCGGGGAATGAGCAGTTCTTC.

The chain carries TRBV11-3 and TRBJ1-4; 8 bases line up with TRBD1. Germline V gene data show CDR1 as SGHNT and CDR2 as YENEEA. V shed 5 bases and J 8 bases; nucleotides not matched to a gene: 10. The CDR3 contains 15 residues. The CDR3 is CASSHQDRVGEKLFF. For the CDR3, the DNA is TGTGCCAGCAGCCACCAGGACAGGGTGGGGGAAAAACTGTTTTTT.

This chain links TRBV30 with TRBJ2-7; 7 bases agree with TRBD2. Germline CDR1 reads GTSNPN; CDR2 reads SVGIG (reference sequence). The CDR3 spans 12 residues. With V trimmed by 2 bases and J by 4 bases, 2 bases remained unmatched. The CDR3 DNA is TGTGCCTGGAGTCCTAGCGGTTACGAGCAGTACTTC. Its translation is CAWSPSGYEQYF.

V is TRBV7-9 and J is TRBJ1-2; no firm D call. V was shortened by 4 bases and J by 4 bases, with 7 bases between the two germline ends. The CDR3 is made up of 12 amino acids. Germline V CDR1 and CDR2: SEHNR, FQNEAQ (reference sequence). CDR3 in amino acids: CASSSQAYGYTF. The CDR3 region has the DNA TGTGCCAGCAGCTCCCAGGCCTATGGCTACACCTTC.

This chain links TRBV6-6 with TRBJ2-3, with 7 positions matching TRBD2. Losses at the gene ends were 5 bases for V and 4 bases for J; bases not matched to a gene: 12. CDR1 and CDR2 from the germline V gene are MNHNY and SVGAGI (reference sequence). This CDR3 is 16 amino acids long. As DNA, the CDR3 is TGTGCCAGCAGTCGACCTCTGGCGGGAGCGTCAGATACGCAGTATTTT. Its protein product is CASSRPLAGASDTQYF.